The source of this T cell receptor beta chain is a study of memory B cells and T cells in multiple sclerosis. Study-level points and caveats: Compartments had unequal clone-set sizes, affecting shared clonotype counts.

For this clone: Its antigen remains unknown.

CFSE-dim autoproliferating and CFSE-high non-proliferating T cells from unstimulated culture were sequenced separately. Replicate wells were pooled after more than six days of stimulus-free culture of 45 million to 50 million CFSE-labeled PBMCs. PBMCs were labeled with around 0.5 uM CFSE and cultured without exogenous stimuli. The repertoire was sequenced with immunoSEQ multiplex PCR; TCRdb's copy has only in-frame clones and lacks some. The sample carries about 32,000 clones, roughly 82% recorded once. V lost 5 bases and J lost 0; bases outside the gene matches: 4. Germline CDR1 and CDR2: SGHRS and YFSETQ. The CDR3 contains 15 residues.

Sample: PBMCs from blood kept in culture. This clonotype was sampled from a human donor with multiple sclerosis. The chain carries TRBV5-1 and TRBJ1-3, with 8 bases aligning to TRBD1. For the CDR3, the DNA is TGCGCCAGCAGACGCGACAGGGGCTCTGGAAACACCATATATTTT. It codes for CASRRDRGSGNTIYF.